Listed here are 27 T cell receptor beta chains from one sample, sequenced in a study of blood T cell repertoires in COVID-19. Sequencing used immunoSEQ multiplex PCR; TCRdb keeps in-frame clones, though not all of them. This sample has about 230,000 clones, with 70% to 90% found just once. Material: PBMCs or T cells enriched from blood (not recorded which). These receptors came from a man aged 25 to 45 who had recovered from COVID-19.

The chain recombines TRBV6-5 with TRBJ1-5; 7 bases align to TRBD1. Germline V lookup: CDR1 MNHEY, CDR2 SVGAGI. The CDR3 consists of 14 residues. V lost 5 bases, J lost 7 bases, and 8 bases stayed unmatched. This CDR3 reads CASSRQGDGQPQHF. Written as DNA, the CDR3 is TGTGCCAGCAGTAGACAGGGTGATGGCCAGCCCCAGCATTTT.

V usage is TRBV7-2 and J usage is TRBJ1-4; 7 bases align to TRBD1. The CDR3 runs to 14 residues. The germline V gene encodes CDR1 SGHTA and CDR2 FQGNSA. V shed 4 bases and J 10 bases; nucleotides not matched to a gene: 9. The CDR3 is CASSSDRVRGKLFF. CDR3 DNA sequence: TGTGCCAGCAGCTCTGACAGGGTACGTGGAAAACTGTTTTTT.

The J gene is TRBJ1-1, the V gene TRBV5-6; D ambiguous. CDR3 length equals 13 residues. Trimming removed 4 bases at V and 10 bases at J, with 17 bases between. In germline, CDR1 is SGHDT, CDR2 YYEEEE. The CDR3 coding sequence is TGTGCCAGCAGCCAGCAAGGTGAGGGCGGAGCTTTCTTT. Translating it yields CASSQQGEGGAFF.

The chain couples TRBV30 to TRBJ2-7; D remains unclear. CDR3 length: 11 residues. Germline V CDR1 and CDR2: GTSNPN, SVGIG (reference sequence). V lost 2 bases and J lost 4, with 6 bases in between. The CDR3 here is CAWSSRYEQYF. In DNA, the CDR3 is TGTGCCTGGAGTTCGCGGTACGAGCAGTACTTC.

This clone was seen a single time. The CDR3 coding sequence is TGTGCCAGCAGTCCCGCTGGAGGGCGGTATGAAAAACTGTTTTTT. Its translation is CASSPAGGRYEKLFF. The chain uses TRBV28 and TRBJ1-4; D is undetermined. The germline V gene has CDR1 MDHEN and CDR2 SYDVKM. The CDR3 loop spans 15 amino acids. V was pared by 5 bases and J by 6 bases, with 16 bases between.

J is TRBJ1-2 and V is TRBV18; no reliable D call. The length of the CDR3 is 14 residues. Germline CDR1 KGHSH, CDR2 LQKENI. V was pared by 3 bases and J by 8 bases, with 16 bases between. The CDR3 loop reads CASSPAVPSAGYTF. In DNA form, the CDR3 reads TGTGCCAGCTCACCTGCGGTCCCTTCGGCGGGCTACACCTTC.

The V and J genes are TRBV12-3 or TRBV12-4 and TRBJ2-6; D is uncertain. V lost 2 bases and J 6 bases, leaving 5 bases between the germline ends. This CDR3 has 13 amino acids. The chain's CDR3 is CASSLLSANVLTF. The DNA for the CDR3 is TGTGCCAGCAGTTTATTATCGGCCAACGTCCTGACTTTC.

This clone has just one count. The V gene is TRBV5-1, the J gene TRBJ2-7; 12 bases map to TRBD2. This CDR3 has 15 residues. After removal of 2 bases from V and 4 bases from J, the junction contained 4 bases not matched to a gene. In germline, CDR1 is SGHRS, CDR2 YFSETQ. The DNA for the CDR3 is TGCGCCAGCAGCTTAACTAGCGGGAGGAGGTACGAGCAGTACTTC. This encodes CASSLTSGRRYEQYF.

The chain employs TRBV9 and TRBJ1-5; 9 nucleotides align to TRBD1. The germline gives CDR1 SGDLS, CDR2 YYNGEE. This CDR3 is built from 14 residues. With 0 bases clipped from V and 5 bases from J, the junction kept 0 bases outside the gene matches. CDR3 bases: TGTGCCAGCAGCGTAGGACAGGGGGATCAGCCCCAGCATTTT. Amino acids: CASSVGQGDQPQHF.

The J gene is TRBJ1-4, the V gene TRBV11-2; D possibly corresponds to TRBD1 (6 bases). This CDR3 has 15 amino acids. CDR1 and CDR2 from the germline V gene are SGHAT and FQNNGV. Trimming pared 4 bases from V and 7 bases from J, leaving 16 bases between. CDR3 sequence: CASSWGLGAGEKLFF. In DNA, the CDR3 is TGTGCCAGCAGCTGGGGGCTGGGTGCTGGTGAAAAACTGTTTTTT.

This clone was observed a single time. V and J are TRBV28 and TRBJ1-1; TRBD1 might be the D (5 bases). V dropped 5 bases and J dropped 5 bases, with 21 bases sitting between them. Looked up from germline, CDR1 is MDHEN and CDR2 is SYDVKM. The CDR3 spans 16 residues. As DNA, the CDR3 is TGTGCCAGCAGTCCACCGGGACTCCCCCCGGGAACTGAAGCTTTCTTT. Translating gives CASSPPGLPPGTEAFF.

This clone occurred once. This chain joins TRBV18 and TRBJ1-5; 9 nucleotides line up with TRBD1. Unmatched junction bases numbered 6, after V lost 5 bases and J lost 4 bases. Per germline, CDR1 KGHSH and CDR2 LQKENI. There are 15 residues in the CDR3. CDR3 sequence (DNA): TGTGCCAGCTCATTAGGGACAGGGAGAAATCAGCCCCAGCATTTT. It is translated as CASSLGTGRNQPQHF. The whole variable domain, filled in from reference TRBV18 and TRBJ1-5, reads NAGVMQNPRHLVRRRGQEARLRCSPMKGHSHVYWYRQLPEEGLKFMVYLQKENIIDESGMPKERFSAEFPKEGPSILRIQQVVRGDSAAYFCASSLGTGRNQPQHFGDGTRLSIL.

The chain is built from TRBV5-4 and TRBJ1-3; D not resolved. In germline, CDR1 is SGHNT, CDR2 YYREEE (reference sequence). The CDR3 contains 17 residues. The V end lost 4 bases, the J end lost 4 bases, and 21 bases lay between the germline ends. In DNA form, the CDR3 reads TGTGCCAGCAGCGTAGACGGAGGGTCCCTTAGGGGAAACACCATATATTTT. As protein: CASSVDGGSLRGNTIYF.

V is TRBV5-4 and J is TRBJ2-5; TRBD1 is a possible D gene (6 bases). CDR3 length: 14 residues. V was clipped by 4 bases and J by 0 bases, with 10 bases between them. The V gene's germline CDR1 is SGHNT and CDR2 YYREEE (reference sequence). CDR3 loop: CASSRQGNQETQYF. The CDR3 nucleotides read TGTGCCAGCAGCCGTCAGGGGAACCAAGAGACCCAGTACTTC.

The chain uses TRBV30 and TRBJ2-2, with a weak D call TRBD2 (6 bases). The V gene's germline CDR1 is GTSNPN and CDR2 SVGIG (reference sequence). Trimming took off 4 bases at V and 3 bases at J, with 12 bases between the two ends. CDR3 length equals 14 residues. CDR3 nucleotides: TGTGCCTGGACCCCCGGGAGTTACACCGGGGAGCTGTTTTTT. This gives the protein CAWTPGSYTGELFF.

In this sample, this clone turned up once. This chain links TRBV18 with TRBJ2-3, with 9 bases identical to TRBD2. The CDR3 consists of 18 residues. V gave up 2 bases and J gave up 3 bases; unmatched junction bases: 12. Germline-derived CDR1 and CDR2 are KGHSH and LQKENI. This chain's CDR3 is CASSPFPPSGERTDTQYF. The CDR3 DNA follows: TGTGCCAGCTCACCATTCCCCCCTAGCGGGGAAAGGACAGATACGCAGTATTTT.

The V gene is TRBV7-9, the J gene TRBJ2-7, with D tentatively TRBD2 (6 bases). This CDR3 contains 14 residues. The V end was cut by 5 bases, the J end by 0 bases, with 11 bases between. Germline-derived CDR1 and CDR2 are SEHNR and FQNEAQ (reference sequence). The CDR3 bases are TGTGCCAGCAGCCCGTCGGGGGACTCCTACGAGCAGTACTTC. Its translation is CASSPSGDSYEQYF. The full variable domain, its missing parts supplied by reference TRBV7-9 and TRBJ2-7, is DTGVSQNPRHKITKRGQNVTFRCDPISEHNRLYWYRQTLGQGPEFLTYFQNEAQLEKSRLLSDRFSAERPKGSFSTLEIQRTEQGDSAMYLCASSPSGDSYEQYFGPGTRLTVT.

The rearrangement links TRBV19 to TRBJ2-2, with a possible D match to TRBD2 (5 bases). The V end was cut by 3 bases, the J end by 4 bases, with 12 bases between. The germline gives CDR1 LNHDA, CDR2 SQIVND (reference sequence). This CDR3 has 15 residues. In DNA form, the CDR3 reads TGTGCCAGTAGTATCGAAACGAGGGCCACCGGGGAGCTGTTTTTT. Amino acid sequence: CASSIETRATGELFF.

The rearrangement uses TRBV6-1 and TRBJ1-5, with a tentative D call TRBD1 (5 bases). The length of the CDR3 is 16 residues. The germline CDR1 and CDR2 sequences are MNHNS and SASEGT. The V end was cut by 4 bases, the J end by 7 bases, with 20 bases between. CDR3 DNA: TGTGCCAGCAGTGGTTCAGGGATGTCCTTCGGACAGCCCCAGCATTTT. Its protein is CASSGSGMSFGQPQHF.

The chain carries TRBV19 and TRBJ2-1; 9 positions agree with TRBD1. Germline CDR1 LNHDA, CDR2 SQIVND (reference sequence). The trim removed 5 bases at V and 2 bases at J, leaving 4 bases unmatched. The CDR3 contains 15 residues. The CDR3 here is CASSSGQGPYNEQFF. In nucleotides, the CDR3 is TGTGCCAGTAGTTCCGGACAGGGGCCCTACAATGAGCAGTTCTTC.

This clone was observed a handful of times. This rearrangement joins TRBV7-9 to TRBJ2-7; the D gene is possibly TRBD2 (5 bases). Germline CDR1 is SEHNR and CDR2 is FQNEAQ (reference sequence). This CDR3 has 13 residues. V gave up 0 bases and J gave up 3 bases, with 6 bases separating them. CDR3 sequence (DNA): TGTGCCAGCAGCTTAGCGGGAGACTACGAGCAGTACTTC. Residues: CASSLAGDYEQYF.

The rearrangement links TRBV28 to TRBJ2-3; 12 nucleotides align to TRBD2. The CDR3 extends over 16 amino acids. J lost 0 bases, V lost 5 bases, and 3 bases had no gene match. Germline loops: CDR1 MDHEN, CDR2 SYDVKM. The CDR3 nucleotides are TGTGCCAGCAGTCTAGCGGGAGGGCAAAGCACAGATACGCAGTATTTT. Translating it yields CASSLAGGQSTDTQYF.

This chain links TRBV15 with TRBJ1-4, with D hard to call. V was trimmed by 1 base and J by 5 bases, leaving 5 bases between them. CDR3 length: 13 residues. Germline V lookup: CDR1 LNHNV, CDR2 YYDKDF (reference sequence). CDR3 sequence (DNA): TGTGCCACCAGCAGAGCGAGAAATGAAAAACTGTTTTTT. This sequence encodes CATSRARNEKLFF.

DNA for the CDR3: TGTGCCTGGAGTGTATGGGGGGTCGGAAACACCATATATTTT. Its translation: CAWSVWGVGNTIYF. The chain has TRBV30 and TRBJ1-3, with D possibly matching TRBD1 (5 bases). Per the germline V gene, CDR1 is GTSNPN and CDR2 is SVGIG (reference sequence). This CDR3 spans 14 amino acids. Trimming cost V 0 bases and J 4 bases, with 10 bases left between them.

This clone has only one observation. This chain connects TRBV5-5 to TRBJ1-1; 7 bases match TRBD1. The germline V gene encodes CDR1 SGHKS and CDR2 YYEKEE (reference sequence). The junction had 8 bases not matched to a gene; V was cut back by 5 bases and J by 7 bases. The CDR3 runs to 13 residues. CDR3 in DNA: TGTGCCAGCAGTTCGGGACAGCCAAATGAAGCTTTCTTT. Encoded protein: CASSSGQPNEAFF.

The J gene is TRBJ1-5, the V gene TRBV12-3 or TRBV12-4; D not resolved. The V end was cut by 7 bases, the J end by 3 bases, with 7 bases between. This CDR3 has 12 amino acids. The CDR3 nucleotides are TGTGCCAGCACCCTCCCCAATCAGCCCCAGCATTTT. Its translation: CASTLPNQPQHF.

The chain joins TRBV29-1 to TRBJ1-2; D not certain. In germline, CDR1 is SQVTM, CDR2 ANQGSEA. The CDR3 contains 13 residues. Trimming took off 7 bases at V and 8 bases at J, with 20 bases between the two ends. The CDR3 sequence: CSAETTDSRGYTF. CDR3 coding DNA: TGCAGCGCCGAAACAACGGATTCTAGGGGCTACACCTTC.